This T cell receptor (beta chain) stems from a study of CD8 T cells in ankylosing spondylitis. V trimming: 8 bases; J trimming: 4 bases; junction bases outside the gene matches: 4. CDR1 SQVTM and CDR2 ANQGSEA come from the germline V gene. This CDR3 spans 12 amino acids. A single record per CDR3 protein comes from TCRdb applying MiXCR to the 5' RACE reads. The table includes more than 25,000 distinct CDR3 sequences, over 12% detected once. Study-wide points: From matched ankylosing spondylitis synovial fluid, disease-linked clones were reportedly recovered at significantly enriched levels. Those disease-linked clones were CD8+; they were also relatively rare in peripheral blood. The study identified a TCR beta motif of about eight highly homologous variants that appeared characteristic of ankylosing spondylitis blood.

This clonotype appeared a few times. Its antigen remains unidentified. This rearrangement joins TRBV29-1 to TRBJ2-5; 10 nucleotides align to TRBD2. Sequences were obtained from blood. The receptor's source is a male donor with ankylosing spondylitis or in good health (not recorded which). Here the CDR3 reads CSCQRGGETQYF. CDR3 nucleotides: TGCAGCTGCCAGCGGGGGGGAGAGACCCAGTACTTC.